These 22 T cell receptor beta chains share one sample of origin, sequenced in a study of cytomegalovirus exposure and HLA in healthy donors (dated by TCRdb to about 2017). Libraries were prepared through the immunoSEQ multiplex PCR assay. A mixture of 60 forward primers for TCR Vbeta segments and 13 reverse primers for TCR Jbeta segments was used in the multiplex PCR. TCRdb mirrors the immuneACCESS table, restricted to in-frame sequences. Some clones are absent from its copies; in checked studies, under half trace to an unresolved V gene, and the reason for the others is unknown. The sample data list some 130,000 clones, and approximately 80% of these were observed just once. The ten largest clones represent 2.5% to 4% of the sample. The material sequenced was PBMCs. These receptors were taken from a middle-aged man in good health and CMV-seronegative.

This chain links TRBV7-6 with TRBJ2-6; the D gene is possibly TRBD1 (5 bases). The CDR3 runs to 12 residues. V was shortened by 5 bases and J by 9 bases, with 8 bases between the two germline ends. Germline assignment: CDR1 SGHVS and CDR2 FNYEAQ. CDR3: CASSDSSNVLTF. DNA for the CDR3: TGTGCCAGCAGCGACAGTAGCAACGTCCTGACTTTC. The variable domain in full, completed from reference TRBV7-6 and TRBJ2-6, reads GAGVSQSPRYKVTKRGQDVALRCDPISGHVSLYWYRQALGQGPEFLTYFNYEAQQDKSGLPNDRFSAERPEGSISTLTIQRTEQRDSAMYRCASSDSSNVLTFGAGSRLTVL.

The chain uses TRBV19 and TRBJ1-1; D gene uncertain. The CDR3 runs 15 residues. CDR1 is LNHDA, CDR2 SQIVND, per germline (reference sequence). Trimming left V 0 bases short and J 0 bases short, with 8 bases between. CDR3 coding DNA: TGTGCCAGTAGTATAGAGCACGGTATGAACACTGAAGCTTTCTTT. Protein sequence: CASSIEHGMNTEAFF.

This chain connects TRBV14 to TRBJ1-2; 9 bases fit TRBD1. This CDR3 has 13 residues. Germline CDR1 SGHDN, CDR2 FVKESK. J gave up 6 bases and V 4 bases, and 3 bases lay outside the gene matches. CDR3 sequence reads: CASSLRTGDGYTF. Written as DNA, the CDR3 is TGTGCCAGCAGCCTCAGGACAGGGGATGGCTACACCTTC.

This clone was counted only a few times. The V gene is TRBV28, the J gene TRBJ1-2; D call uncertain. Germline V gives CDR1 MDHEN, CDR2 SYDVKM. Trimming stripped 10 bases from V and 0 bases from J, with 9 bases between. CDR3 size: 12 residues. As DNA, the CDR3 is TGTGCCATTCCGCGGGCTAACTATGGCTACACCTTC. Translating gives CAIPRANYGYTF.

The chain employs TRBV10-3 and TRBJ2-7; TRBD1 aligns across 12 bases. The CDR3 has 15 residues. V was clipped by 2 bases and J by 4 bases; unmatched bases: 3. CDR1 and CDR2 (germline): ENHRY, SYGVKD. The CDR3 reads CAISEGTGGIYEQYF. CDR3 nucleotide sequence: TGTGCCATCAGTGAGGGGACAGGGGGCATTTACGAGCAGTACTTC.

This chain connects TRBV6-5 to TRBJ2-2; D is perhaps TRBD2 (5 bases). Germline V gene data show CDR1 as MNHEY and CDR2 as SVGAGI. V shed 8 bases and J shed 4 bases, with 11 bases lying between them. There are 13 residues in the CDR3. In DNA form, the CDR3 reads TGTGCCAGCTTCGGGATCGGCACCGGGGAGCTGTTTTTT. This encodes CASFGIGTGELFF.

V is TRBV7-9 and J is TRBJ1-1, with D perhaps matching TRBD1 (5 bases). CDR3 length: 15 residues. From germline, CDR1 is SEHNR and CDR2 FQNEAQ (reference sequence). The ends were cut back, 0 bases at V and 4 bases at J, with 12 bases in the middle. The CDR3 loop is CASSLAQGRVTEAFF. The CDR3 DNA follows: TGTGCCAGCAGCTTAGCGCAGGGTAGGGTCACTGAAGCTTTCTTT. Filled out from reference TRBV7-9 and TRBJ1-1, the complete variable domain reads DTGVSQNPRHKITKRGQNVTFRCDPISEHNRLYWYRQTLGQGPEFLTYFQNEAQLEKSRLLSDRFSAERPKGSFSTLEIQRTEQGDSAMYLCASSLAQGRVTEAFFGQGTRLTVV.

The chain couples TRBV2 to TRBJ2-3, with TRBD1 matching over 8 bases. CDR1 and CDR2 (germline): SNHLY, FYNNEI. With V trimmed by 7 bases and J by 1 base, 7 bases remained unmatched. The CDR3 covers 15 residues. This CDR3 is CASTWTGFGTDTQYF. DNA for the CDR3: TGTGCCAGCACTTGGACAGGGTTCGGCACAGATACGCAGTATTTT.

The V call is TRBV7-2, the J call TRBJ1-2, with D maybe TRBD1 (5 bases). Germline V gene sequence: CDR1 SGHTA, CDR2 FQGNSA. CDR3 size: 13 residues. Trimming took off 5 bases at V and 5 bases at J, with 12 bases between the two ends. The CDR3: CASSHSTVYGYTF. The CDR3 DNA reads as TGTGCCAGCAGCCACTCGACAGTTTATGGCTACACCTTC.

The chain has TRBV6-1 and TRBJ2-3; the D is unclear. V was shortened by 1 base and J by 2 bases, with 10 bases between the two germline ends. The CDR3 covers 15 residues. The germline V gene has CDR1 MNHNS and CDR2 SASEGT. CDR3 protein: CASSEGAYHTDTQYF. CDR3 DNA: TGTGCCAGCAGTGAAGGGGCGTACCACACAGATACGCAGTATTTT.

This clone has just a few counts. This chain joins TRBV2 and TRBJ2-3, with D possibly matching TRBD2 (7 bases). CDR1 and CDR2 (germline): SNHLY, FYNNEI. Trimming removed 6 bases at V and 4 bases at J, with 14 bases between. The CDR3 is made up of 14 amino acids. The CDR3 sequence: CASRTRGGSDTQYF. CDR3 nucleotides: TGTGCCAGCAGGACAAGGGGGGGCTCAGATACGCAGTATTTT. Combining the CDR3 with reference TRBV2 and TRBJ2-3 gives the whole variable domain EPEVTQTPSHQVTQMGQEVILRCVPISNHLYFYWYRQILGQKVEFLVSFYNNEISEKSEIFDDQFSVERPDGSNFTLKIRSTKLEDSAMYFCASRTRGGSDTQYFGPGTRLTVL.

The rearrangement uses TRBV19 and TRBJ1-1; no firm D call. The CDR3 length is 12 residues. Trimming left V 6 bases short and J 8 bases short, with 13 bases between. CDR1 is LNHDA, CDR2 SQIVND, per germline (reference sequence). The CDR3 nucleotides read TGTGCCAGTAGCTCTCAGAGGCCCGAAGCTTTCTTT. Translating gives CASSSQRPEAFF.

The chain is built from TRBV29-1 and TRBJ2-5; D is possibly TRBD2 (6 bases). The end of the DNA aligns better with TRBJ2-7, so the J call may be wrong. CDR1 SQVTM and CDR2 ANQGSEA come from the germline V gene. The CDR3 is 13 residues long. The CDR3 is CSVEVGGWGEQYF. CDR3 bases: TGCAGCGTTGAAGTCGGGGGTTGGGGCGAGCAGTACTTC.

The chain couples TRBV13 to TRBJ2-7, with TRBD2 matching 7 bases. J gave up 4 bases and V 5 bases, and 5 bases lay outside the gene matches. Germline loops: CDR1 PRHDT, CDR2 FYEKMQ (reference sequence). The CDR3 is made up of 13 amino acids. DNA for the CDR3: TGTGCCAGCAGCACTCGACTAGCTTACGAGCAGTACTTC. Encoded protein: CASSTRLAYEQYF.

The genes are TRBV28 and TRBJ1-3; no clear D gene. V lost 6 bases to trimming and J lost 0 bases, with 9 bases between them. The CDR3 spans 14 residues. Germline CDR1 and CDR2: MDHEN and SYDVKM. Here the CDR3 DNA reads TGTGCCAGCAGCTCCTCCCTCTCTGGAAACACCATATATTTT. As protein: CASSSSLSGNTIYF.

This chain connects TRBV2 to TRBJ2-2, with D tentatively TRBD2 (6 bases). V lost 3 bases, J lost 6 bases, and 14 bases lay in between. This CDR3 spans 15 amino acids. Germline CDR1 is SNHLY and CDR2 is FYNNEI. This chain's CDR3 is CASSEGGEPPGELFF. CDR3 nucleotide sequence: TGTGCCAGCAGTGAGGGCGGGGAACCCCCCGGGGAGCTGTTTTTT.

This chain connects TRBV28 to TRBJ1-1; the D gene is possibly TRBD1 (5 bases). The germline V gene has CDR1 MDHEN and CDR2 SYDVKM. The CDR3 is 14 amino acids. Trimming pared 6 bases from V and 3 bases from J, leaving 14 bases between. The CDR3 DNA sequence: TGTGCCAGCAGCATCCGGGGAGGGGACACTGAAGCTTTCTTT. As protein: CASSIRGGDTEAFF.

V gene TRBV9 combines with J gene TRBJ2-3; no firm D call. The V gene's germline CDR1 is SGDLS and CDR2 YYNGEE. The CDR3 loop spans 14 amino acids. The V end lost 0 bases, the J end lost 2 bases, and 7 bases lay between the germline ends. The CDR3 DNA reads as TGTGCCAGCAGCGTAGTCCTCTCCACAGATACGCAGTATTTT. This gives the protein CASSVVLSTDTQYF.

This chain links TRBV2 with TRBJ2-3; 8 bases are shared with TRBD1. There are 12 residues in the CDR3. V trimming: 6 bases; J trimming: 11 bases; junction bases outside the gene matches: 7. Germline assignment: CDR1 SNHLY and CDR2 FYNNEI. DNA of the CDR3: TGTGCCAGCAGGGCAATTGGGACAGGGCAGTATTTT. Translated, it gives CASRAIGTGQYF. The variable domain in full, with the rest retrieved from reference TRBV2 and TRBJ2-3, is EPEVTQTPSHQVTQMGQEVILRCVPISNHLYFYWYRQILGQKVEFLVSFYNNEISEKSEIFDDQFSVERPDGSNFTLKIRSTKLEDSAMYFCASRAIGTGQYFGPGTRLTVL.

This clone has a handful of counts. J is TRBJ2-1 and V is TRBV28, with 8 nucleotides matching TRBD1. The germline V gene encodes CDR1 MDHEN and CDR2 SYDVKM. Germline trimming cut 2 bases from V and 9 bases from J; bases unmatched to any gene: 6. The CDR3 consists of 14 residues. CDR3 DNA sequence: TGTGCCAGCAGTTTAGGACAGGGAATTAGTGAGCAGTTCTTC. Protein: CASSLGQGISEQFF.

This CDR3 is CASSKAGQYNEQFF. Here the CDR3 DNA reads TGTGCCAGCAGCAAAGCTGGGCAGTACAATGAGCAGTTCTTC. The chain is built from TRBV21-1 and TRBJ2-1; the DNA was not compared with TRBD1, the D call given in the table. TRBV21-1 is tagged as a pseudogene. The CDR3 has 14 amino acids.

The gene calls are TRBV18 and TRBJ1-4, with D tentatively TRBD1 (6 bases). This CDR3 is built from 16 residues. Germline CDR1 is KGHSH and CDR2 is LQKENI. V shed 2 bases and J shed 8 bases, with 18 bases lying between them. The CDR3 loop reads CASSPNGGRTNEKLFF. The CDR3 DNA follows: TGTGCCAGCTCACCAAACGGGGGGCGGACCAACGAAAAACTGTTTTTT.